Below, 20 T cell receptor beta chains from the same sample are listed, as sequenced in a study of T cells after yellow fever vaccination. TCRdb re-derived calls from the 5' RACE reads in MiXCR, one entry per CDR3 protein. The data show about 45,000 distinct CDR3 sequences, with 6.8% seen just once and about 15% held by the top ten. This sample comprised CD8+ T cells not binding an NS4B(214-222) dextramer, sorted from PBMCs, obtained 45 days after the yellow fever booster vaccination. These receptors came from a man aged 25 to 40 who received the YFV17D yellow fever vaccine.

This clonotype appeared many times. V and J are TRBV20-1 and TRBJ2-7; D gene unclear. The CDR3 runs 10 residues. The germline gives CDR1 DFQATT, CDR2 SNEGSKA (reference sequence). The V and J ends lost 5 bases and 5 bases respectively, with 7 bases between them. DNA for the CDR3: TGCAGTGCTGGTGAGAACGAGCAGTACTTC. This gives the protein CSAGENEQYF.

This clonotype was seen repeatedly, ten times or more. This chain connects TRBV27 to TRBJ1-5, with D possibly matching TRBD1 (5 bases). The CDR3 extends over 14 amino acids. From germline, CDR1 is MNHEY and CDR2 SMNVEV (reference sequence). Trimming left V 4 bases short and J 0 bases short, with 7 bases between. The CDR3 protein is CASSSGDSNQPQHF. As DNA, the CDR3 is TGTGCCAGCAGTTCGGGGGATAGCAATCAGCCCCAGCATTTT.

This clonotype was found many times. The CDR3 spells CATSDGGQGLLDEQFF. The CDR3 nucleotides are TGTGCCACCAGTGATGGGGGACAGGGCCTCTTGGATGAGCAGTTCTTC. The V call is TRBV24-1, the J call TRBJ2-1; TRBD1 aligns across 9 bases. J was trimmed by 8 bases and V by 3 bases; bases with no gene match: 10. The germline V gene encodes CDR1 KGHDR and CDR2 SFDVKD. CDR3 length: 16 amino acids.

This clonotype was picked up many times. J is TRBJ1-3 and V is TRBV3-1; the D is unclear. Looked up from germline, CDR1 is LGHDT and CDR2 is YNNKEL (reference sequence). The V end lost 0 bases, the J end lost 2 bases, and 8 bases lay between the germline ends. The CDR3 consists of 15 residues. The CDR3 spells CASSQDLAAGNTIYF. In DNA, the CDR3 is TGTGCCAGCAGCCAAGACTTGGCAGCTGGAAACACCATATATTTT.

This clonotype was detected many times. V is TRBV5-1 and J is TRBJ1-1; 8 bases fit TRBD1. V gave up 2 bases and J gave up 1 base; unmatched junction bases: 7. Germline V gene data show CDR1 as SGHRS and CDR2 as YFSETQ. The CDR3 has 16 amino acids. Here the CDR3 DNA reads TGCGCCAGCAGCTTCGGGATGACAGGGGCGAACACTGAAGCTTTCTTT. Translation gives CASSFGMTGANTEAFF.

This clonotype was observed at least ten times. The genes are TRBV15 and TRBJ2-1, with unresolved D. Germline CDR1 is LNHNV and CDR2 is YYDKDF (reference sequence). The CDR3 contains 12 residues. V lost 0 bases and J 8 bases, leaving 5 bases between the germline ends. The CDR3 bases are TGTGCCACCAGCAGAGATGTGCATGAGCAGTTCTTC. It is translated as CATSRDVHEQFF.

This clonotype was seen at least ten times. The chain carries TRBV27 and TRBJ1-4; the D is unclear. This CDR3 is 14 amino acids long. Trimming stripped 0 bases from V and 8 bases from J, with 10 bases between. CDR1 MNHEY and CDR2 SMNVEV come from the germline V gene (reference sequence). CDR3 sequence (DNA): TGTGCCAGCAGTTTATCGGGGTCTGGGGAAAAACTGTTTTTT. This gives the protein CASSLSGSGEKLFF.

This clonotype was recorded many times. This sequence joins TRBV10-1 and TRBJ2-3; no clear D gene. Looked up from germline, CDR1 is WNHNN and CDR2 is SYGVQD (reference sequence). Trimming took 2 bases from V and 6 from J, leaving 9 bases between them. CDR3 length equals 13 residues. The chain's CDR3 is CASSEERWDTQYF. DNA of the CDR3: TGCGCCAGCAGTGAGGAGCGTTGGGATACGCAGTATTTT.

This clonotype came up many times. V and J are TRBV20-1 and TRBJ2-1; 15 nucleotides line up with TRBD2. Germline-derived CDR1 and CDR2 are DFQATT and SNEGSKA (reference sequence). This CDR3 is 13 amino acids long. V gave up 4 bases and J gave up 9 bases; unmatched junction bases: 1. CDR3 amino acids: CSAKGLAGGEQFF. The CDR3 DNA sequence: TGCAGTGCTAAGGGACTAGCGGGAGGTGAGCAGTTCTTC.

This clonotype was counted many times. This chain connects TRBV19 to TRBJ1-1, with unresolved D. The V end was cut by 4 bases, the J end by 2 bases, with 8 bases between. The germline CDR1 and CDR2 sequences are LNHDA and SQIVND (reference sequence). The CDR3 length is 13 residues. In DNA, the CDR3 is TGTGCCAGTAGTACTGGACCAAACACTGAAGCTTTCTTT. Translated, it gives CASSTGPNTEAFF. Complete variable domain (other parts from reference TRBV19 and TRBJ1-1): DGGITQSPKYLFRKEGQNVTLSCEQNLNHDAMYWYRQDPGQGLRLIYYSQIVNDFQKGDIAEGYSVSREKKESFPLTVTSAQKNPTAFYLCASSTGPNTEAFFGQGTRLTVV.

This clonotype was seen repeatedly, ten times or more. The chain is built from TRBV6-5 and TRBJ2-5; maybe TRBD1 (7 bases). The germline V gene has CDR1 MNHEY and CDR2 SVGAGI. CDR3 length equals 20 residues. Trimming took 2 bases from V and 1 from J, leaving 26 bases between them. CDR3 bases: TGTGCCAGCAGTTACACATCTGTGGAGGGGGCGGCGGGGTCCCAAGAGACCCAGTACTTC. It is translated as CASSYTSVEGAAGSQETQYF.

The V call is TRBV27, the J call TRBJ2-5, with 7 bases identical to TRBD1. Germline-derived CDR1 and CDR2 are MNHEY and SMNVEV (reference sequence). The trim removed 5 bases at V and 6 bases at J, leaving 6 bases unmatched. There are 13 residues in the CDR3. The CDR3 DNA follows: TGTGCCAGCAGTCAGGGGGATCCCAAGACCCAGTACTTC. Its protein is CASSQGDPKTQYF.

CDR3 DNA: TGTGCCAGCAGTCCCCACACCAATCGGGCCAACGTCCTGACTTTC. This gives the protein CASSPHTNRANVLTF. V usage is TRBV12-3 or TRBV12-4 and J usage is TRBJ2-6; D unclear. CDR3 size: 15 residues. Trimming left V 5 bases short and J 5 bases short, with 13 bases between.

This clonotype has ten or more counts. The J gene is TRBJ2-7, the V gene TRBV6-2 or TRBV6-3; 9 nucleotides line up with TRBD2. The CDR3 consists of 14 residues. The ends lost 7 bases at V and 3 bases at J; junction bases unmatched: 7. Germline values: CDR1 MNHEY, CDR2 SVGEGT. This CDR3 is CASTKVAGDYEQYF. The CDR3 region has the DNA TGTGCCAGCACCAAGGTAGCGGGGGACTACGAGCAGTACTTC.

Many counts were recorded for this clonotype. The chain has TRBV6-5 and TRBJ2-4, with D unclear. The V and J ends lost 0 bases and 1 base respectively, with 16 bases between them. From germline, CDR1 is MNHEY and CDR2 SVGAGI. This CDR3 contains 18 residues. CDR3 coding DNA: TGTGCCAGCAGTTACTCCTTGGGTCCCACTACGGCCAAAAACATTCAGTACTTC. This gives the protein CASSYSLGPTTAKNIQYF.

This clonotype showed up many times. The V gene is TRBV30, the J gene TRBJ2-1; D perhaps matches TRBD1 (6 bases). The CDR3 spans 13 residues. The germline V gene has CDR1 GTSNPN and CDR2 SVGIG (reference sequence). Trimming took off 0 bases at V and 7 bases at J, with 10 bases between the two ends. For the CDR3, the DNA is TGTGCCTGGAGTGTCGGGACAATAAATGAGCAGTTCTTC. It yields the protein CAWSVGTINEQFF.

The CDR3 is CASSDNSGTGYTGELFF. CDR3 DNA sequence: TGTGCCAGCAGTGATAACTCCGGGACAGGGTACACCGGGGAGCTGTTTTTT. This sequence joins TRBV9 and TRBJ2-2, with 9 positions matching TRBD1. This CDR3 is 17 amino acids long. CDR1 is SGDLS, CDR2 YYNGEE, per germline. V was clipped by 5 bases and J by 3 bases; unmatched bases: 11.

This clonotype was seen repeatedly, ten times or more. CDR3 nucleotides: TGCGCCAGCAGGGCTAGCGGGAGCACGAACTACGAGCAGTACTTC. Translation: CASRASGSTNYEQYF. The chain recombines TRBV4-1 with TRBJ2-7; 10 bases map to TRBD2. V lost 6 bases to trimming and J lost 3 bases; unmatched junction nucleotides: 8. The germline V gene has CDR1 MGHRA and CDR2 YSYEKL. The CDR3 runs to 15 residues.

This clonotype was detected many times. CDR3 sequence: CSVEDLVAGNTIYF. The CDR3 DNA follows: TGCAGCGTTGAAGATCTGGTGGCTGGAAACACCATATATTTT. This chain joins TRBV29-1 and TRBJ1-3; D ambiguous. Deletions cut 0 bases from V and 2 bases from J, with 8 bases between. CDR3 length: 14 amino acids. Germline CDR1 SQVTM, CDR2 ANQGSEA.

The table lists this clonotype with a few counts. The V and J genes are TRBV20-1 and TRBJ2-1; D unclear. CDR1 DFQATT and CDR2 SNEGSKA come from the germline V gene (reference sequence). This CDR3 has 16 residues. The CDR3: CSLLDLNHLSYNEQFF. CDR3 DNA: TGCAGCCTTCTTGACTTAAACCACTTATCCTACAATGAGCAGTTCTTC.